The rows below give T cell receptor beta chains drawn from one sample of a study of beta chain features in type 1 diabetes. The repertoire was sequenced with immunoSEQ multiplex PCR; TCRdb's copy has only in-frame clones and lacks some. The repertoire has 810,000 or so clones, roughly 17% of them found once; the top ten carry roughly 0.025%. Input material: naive CD4+ T cells from blood. The receptors stem from a woman aged 18 to 35 in good health. The CDR3 runs from the conserved cysteine through the conserved F or W. The D gene is left open where the match is weak. Size values are once, few and many counts, or a class for expanded clones, and some rows have none.

J gene	clone size	V gene	D gene	CDR3 DNA	CDR3 protein
TRBJ2-2	.	TRBV11-3	.	TGTGCCAGCAGCCCCCTATACACCGGGGAGCTGTTTTTT	CASSPLYTGELFF
TRBJ1-1	few	TRBV25-1	.	TGTGCCAGCAGTAGACAGCTGAACACTGAAGCTTTCTTT	CASSRQLNTEAFF
TRBJ2-1	few	TRBV5-1	.	TGCGCCAGCAGCTTGAACCACCCCTCCTACAATGAGCAGTTCTTC	CASSLNHPSYNEQFF
TRBJ2-1	.	TRBV28	TRBD2	TGTGCCAGCAGTTTAGGCGGGAGAAGTTACAATGAGCAGTTCTTC	CASSLGGRSYNEQFF
TRBJ2-3	few	TRBV28	.	TGTGCCAGCAGTCTTCAGGGGGGTCCCACAGATACGCAGTATTTT	CASSLQGGPTDTQYF
TRBJ2-1	.	TRBV19	TRBD2	TGTGCCAGTAGTATAAGAGGCGGTCTAGCGGGAGCCCTCAATGAGCAGTTCTTC	CASSIRGGLAGALNEQFF
TRBJ2-2	few	TRBV4-2	.	TGTGCCAGCAGCCAAGATCTGGGGGCGAACACCGGGGAGCTGTTTTTT	CASSQDLGANTGELFF
TRBJ2-3	.	TRBV9	.	TGTGCCAGCAGCCTCCGATTCACAGATACGCAGTATTTT	CASSLRFTDTQYF
TRBJ2-1	few	TRBV28	TRBD2	TGTGCCAGCTACTCGACTAGCGGGAGCCAGGGCTCCTACAATGAGCAGTTCTTC	CASYSTSGSQGSYNEQFF
TRBJ2-5	few	TRBV10-2	TRBD1	TGCGCCAGTTGGACAGGGGGCCAAGAGACCCAGTACTTC	CASWTGGQETQYF
TRBJ2-2	.	TRBV7-9	TRBD1	TGTGCCAGCAGCTTGGGCAGGGGGAGTTTCCTGACCGGGGAGCTGTTTTTT	CASSLGRGSFLTGELFF
TRBJ1-1	.	TRBV15	TRBD1	TGTGCCACCAGGGAGGACAGGGGGCTGAGGGCTGAAGCTTTCTTT	CATREDRGLRAEAFF
TRBJ2-5	once	TRBV7-8	.	TGTGCCAGCAGCCCCCAGCGGTCCCTTGGGGAGACCCAGTACTTC	CASSPQRSLGETQYF
TRBJ2-1	many	TRBV21-1	.	TGTGCCAGCAGCAATCCGCGACTAGCCTATGAGCAGTTCTTC	CASSNPRLAYEQFF
TRBJ1-2	few	TRBV4-2	.	TGTGCCAGCAGCCCGAGAGCGCAGGGAGTTTCGTGGGGCTACACCTTC	CASSPRAQGVSWGYTF
TRBJ2-1	.	TRBV7-9	TRBD1	TGTGCCAGCAGCGCCCGGACAGGGGTCAATGAGCAGTTCTTC	CASSARTGVNEQFF
TRBJ2-7	few	TRBV18	.	TGTGCCAGTAGCTCCCACTCCTACGAGCAGTACTTC	CASSSHSYEQYF
TRBJ1-1	few	TRBV29-1	.	TGCAGCACCTCGAGGGCGGCGAACACTGAAGCTTTCTTT	CSTSRAANTEAFF
TRBJ2-7	few	TRBV5-1	TRBD2	TGCGCCAGCAGCTTGTCCAGCGGGAGTTCGTACGAGCAGTACTTC	CASSLSSGSSYEQYF
TRBJ2-7	.	TRBV5-6	.	TGTGCCAGCAGATCCTCAGGGTCCTGGTCGAGGGAGCAGTACTTC	CASRSSGSWSREQYF
TRBJ2-6	.	TRBV7-2	.	TGTGCCAGCAGCCTCCGGCCGCACTCTGGGGCCAACGTCCTGACTTTC	CASSLRPHSGANVLTF
TRBJ2-4	few	TRBV7-3	.	TGTGCCAGCAGCTTAAGCGGGACAGCCAAAAACATTCAGTACTTC	CASSLSGTAKNIQYF
TRBJ1-2	few	TRBV7-9	.	TGTGCCAGCAGCTTCGCGGAGACAGCAAAGGATGGCTACACCTTC	CASSFAETAKDGYTF
TRBJ2-3	.	TRBV28	.	TGTGCCAGCAGTTTGGAGATTAGTGGGGGTACGCAGTATTTT	CASSLEISGGTQYF
TRBJ2-2	.	TRBV19	TRBD2	TGTGCCAGTAGGGAACTAGCGGTGCCCTCGAACACCGGGGAGCTGTTTTTT	CASRELAVPSNTGELFF
TRBJ2-2	few	TRBV4-2	.	TGTGCCAGCAGCCAAGTGGGGAGGACGGAGTACACCGGGGAGCTGTTTTTT	CASSQVGRTEYTGELFF
TRBJ2-1	few	TRBV5-4	.	TGTGCCAGCAGCACCCCGGGGGGACAGTCCTACAATGAGCAGTTCTTC	CASSTPGGQSYNEQFF
TRBJ1-1	few	TRBV5-1	.	TGCGCCAGCAGCTTAGCGGTGAACACTGAAGCTTTCTTT	CASSLAVNTEAFF
TRBJ1-2	few	TRBV9	.	TGTGCCAGCAGCGTAGACAGGAGTACTAACTATGGCTACACCTTC	CASSVDRSTNYGYTF
TRBJ2-1	.	TRBV19	TRBD2	TGTGCCAGTAGTATCGAGAAAAGCGGGAGTAGGAATGAGCAGTTCTTC	CASSIEKSGSRNEQFF
TRBJ2-5	.	TRBV5-1	TRBD2	TGCGCCAGCAGCTTCGCTAGCGGCCAAGAGACCCAGTACTTC	CASSFASGQETQYF
TRBJ2-2	few	TRBV7-9	.	TGTGCCAGCAGCCTCCGTGTCGCGAACACCGGGGAGCTGTTTTTT	CASSLRVANTGELFF
TRBJ2-1	.	TRBV7-2	TRBD2	TGTGCCAGCAGCTTAAAGGGACTAGCGTGGACCTACAATGAGCAGTTCTTC	CASSLKGLAWTYNEQFF
TRBJ2-1	.	TRBV7-8	.	TGTGCCAGCAGGGACCGAAAGGCCGACAATGAGCAGTTCTTC	CASRDRKADNEQFF
TRBJ2-1	.	TRBV6-5	.	TGTGCCAGCAGTATAGCGGAATTCAATGAGCAGTTCTTC	CASSIAEFNEQFF
TRBJ2-2	few	TRBV5-4	.	TGTGCCAGCAGCTCCCAAGGTAAAACCGGGGAGCTGTTTTTT	CASSSQGKTGELFF
TRBJ2-6	.	TRBV2	.	TGTGCCAGCAGTGTTGGTTCCTCTGGGGCCAACGTCCTGACTTTC	CASSVGSSGANVLTF
TRBJ2-3	few	TRBV29-1	.	TGCAGCGTTGTGGGGTCTGATACGCAGTATTTT	CSVVGSDTQYF
TRBJ2-7	few	TRBV15	TRBD2	TGTGCCACCAGCAGAGATATAGCGGGAGAGAAGGAGCAGTACTTC	CATSRDIAGEKEQYF
TRBJ2-1	.	TRBV28	.	TGTGCCAGCAGTTTAGACCCAGGGGGGAATGAGCAGTTCTTC	CASSLDPGGNEQFF
TRBJ2-7	.	TRBV7-2	.	TGTGCCAGCGGGATATCCTACGAGCAGTACTTC	CASGISYEQYF
TRBJ1-1	.	TRBV19	.	TGTGCCAGTAGTATAGTGCCGGGGACTGAAGCTTTCTTT	CASSIVPGTEAFF
TRBJ2-2	.	TRBV18	.	TGTGCCAGCTCACGCAACACCGGGGAGCTGTTTTTT	CASSRNTGELFF
TRBJ2-7	few	TRBV5-1	.	TGCGCCAGCAGCGGGCCCGGGACAGCGGGTTACGAGCAGTACTTC	CASSGPGTAGYEQYF
TRBJ2-3	.	TRBV28	TRBD1	TGTGCCAGCAGTTCGACAGGGTTAAGCACAGATACGCAGTATTTT	CASSSTGLSTDTQYF
TRBJ2-6	.	TRBV19	TRBD2	TGTGCCAGTACCATGGGACTAGCGGGCTCTGGGGCCAACGTCCTGACTTTC	CASTMGLAGSGANVLTF
TRBJ2-1	few	TRBV7-9	.	TGTGCCAGCAGCCCCCCACCCCTAGGGAGGTCCTACAATGAGCAGTTCTTC	CASSPPPLGRSYNEQFF
TRBJ2-2	few	TRBV2	.	TGTGCCAGCAGTGGCGTGGGAGAAAACACCGGGGAGCTGTTTTTT	CASSGVGENTGELFF
TRBJ2-3	few	TRBV29-1	TRBD2	TGCAGCGTCCTGACTAGCGGGAGTTCAGATACGCAGTATTTT	CSVLTSGSSDTQYF
TRBJ2-5	.	TRBV28	TRBD2	TGTGCCAGCAGCTTGCCGGGACTAGCCCAAGAGACCCAGTACTTC	CASSLPGLAQETQYF
TRBJ2-7	few	TRBV7-2	TRBD2	TGTGCCAGCAGCTTCTTAGCGGGAGGACTTGGCGAGCAGTACTTC	CASSFLAGGLGEQYF
TRBJ2-5	few	TRBV15	.	TGTGCCACCAGCACGTCAGGGAAGGGGGAGACCCAGTACTTC	CATSTSGKGETQYF
TRBJ2-3	.	TRBV4-1	.	TGCGCCAGCAGCCAAGAAAGGACGGCAGGTAGCACAGATACGCAGTATTTT	CASSQERTAGSTDTQYF
TRBJ2-6	.	TRBV6-5	.	TGTGCCAGCAGTGGGTACGGGGCCAACGTCCTGACTTTC	CASSGYGANVLTF
TRBJ2-4	.	TRBV4-2	.	TGTGCCAGCAGCCCAGCGAGCATGGCCAAAAACATTCAGTACTTC	CASSPASMAKNIQYF
TRBJ2-6	few	TRBV10-3	TRBD1	TGTGCCATCTCGGACAGGGGGACTGGGGCCAACGTCCTGACTTTC	CAISDRGTGANVLTF